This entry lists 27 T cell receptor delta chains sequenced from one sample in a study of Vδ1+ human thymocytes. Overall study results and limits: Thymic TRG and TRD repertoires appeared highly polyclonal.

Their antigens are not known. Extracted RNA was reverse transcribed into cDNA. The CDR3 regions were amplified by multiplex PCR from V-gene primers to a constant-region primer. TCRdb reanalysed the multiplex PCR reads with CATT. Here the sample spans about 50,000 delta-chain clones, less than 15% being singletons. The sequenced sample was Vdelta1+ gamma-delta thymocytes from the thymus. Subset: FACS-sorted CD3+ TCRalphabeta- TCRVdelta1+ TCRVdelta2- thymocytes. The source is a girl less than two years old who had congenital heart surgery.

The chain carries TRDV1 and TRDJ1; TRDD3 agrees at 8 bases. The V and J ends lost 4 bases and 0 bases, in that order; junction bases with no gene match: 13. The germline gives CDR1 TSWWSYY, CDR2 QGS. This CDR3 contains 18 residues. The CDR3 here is CALGGRVGDTSYTDKLIF. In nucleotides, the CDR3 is TGTGCTCTTGGGGGACGGGTAGGGGATACCTCGTACACCGATAAACTCATCTTT.

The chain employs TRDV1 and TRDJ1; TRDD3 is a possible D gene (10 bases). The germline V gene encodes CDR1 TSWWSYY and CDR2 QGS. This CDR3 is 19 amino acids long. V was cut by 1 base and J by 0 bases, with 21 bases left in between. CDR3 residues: CALGEPFLLGGYYTDKLIF. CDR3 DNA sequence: TGTGCTCTTGGGGAACCCTTCCTACTTGGGGGATACTACACCGATAAACTCATCTTT.

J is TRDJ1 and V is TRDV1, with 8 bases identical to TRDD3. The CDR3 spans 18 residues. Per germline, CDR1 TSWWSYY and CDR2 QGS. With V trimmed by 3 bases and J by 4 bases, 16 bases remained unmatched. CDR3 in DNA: TGTGCTCTTGGGGAGGTTTCCAGGAGGGGGATAAGGTTCGATAAACTCATCTTT. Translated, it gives CALGEVSRRGIRFDKLIF.

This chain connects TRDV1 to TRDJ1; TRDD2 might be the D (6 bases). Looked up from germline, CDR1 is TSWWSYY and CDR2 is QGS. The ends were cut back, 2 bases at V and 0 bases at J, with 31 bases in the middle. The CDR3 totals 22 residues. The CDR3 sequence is CALGESHPSPILGRGYTDKLIF. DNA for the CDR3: TGTGCTCTTGGGGAATCCCACCCTTCCCCGATCCTGGGTAGGGGGTACACCGATAAACTCATCTTT.

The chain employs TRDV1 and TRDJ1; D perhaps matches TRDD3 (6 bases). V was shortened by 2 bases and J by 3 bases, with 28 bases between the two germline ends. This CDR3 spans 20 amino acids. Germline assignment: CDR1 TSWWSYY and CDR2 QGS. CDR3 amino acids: CALGEDTPLGGTRVPDKLIF. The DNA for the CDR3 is TGTGCTCTTGGGGAAGATACCCCTCTAGGGGGAACGAGGGTCCCCGATAAACTCATCTTT.

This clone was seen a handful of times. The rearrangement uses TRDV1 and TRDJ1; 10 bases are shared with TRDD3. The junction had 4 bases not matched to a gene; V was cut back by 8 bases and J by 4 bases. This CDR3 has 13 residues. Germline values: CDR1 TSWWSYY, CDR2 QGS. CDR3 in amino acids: CALRGDTIDKLIF. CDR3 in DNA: TGTGCTCTTAGGGGGGATACGATCGATAAACTCATCTTT.

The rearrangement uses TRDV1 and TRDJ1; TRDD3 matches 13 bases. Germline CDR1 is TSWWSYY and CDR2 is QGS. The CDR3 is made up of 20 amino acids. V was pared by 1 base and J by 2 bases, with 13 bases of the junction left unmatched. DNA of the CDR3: TGTGCTCTTGGGGAACGTAGGTACTGGGGGATACGCCACGAGACCGATAAACTCATCTTT. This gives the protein CALGERRYWGIRHETDKLIF.

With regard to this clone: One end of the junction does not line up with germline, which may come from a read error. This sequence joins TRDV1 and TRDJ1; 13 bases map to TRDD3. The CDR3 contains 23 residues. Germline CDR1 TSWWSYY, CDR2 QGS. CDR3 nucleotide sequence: TGTGCTCTTGGACCCTTCCTACTCGGAGTACTGGGGGATACGCCCAAGTACACCGATAAACCCATCTTT. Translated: CALGPFLLGVLGDTPKYTDKPIF.

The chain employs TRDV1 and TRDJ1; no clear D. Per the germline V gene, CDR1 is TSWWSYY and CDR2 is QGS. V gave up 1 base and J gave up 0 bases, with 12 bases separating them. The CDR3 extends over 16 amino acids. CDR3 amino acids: CALGEPQTPYTDKLIF. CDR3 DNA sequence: TGTGCTCTTGGGGAACCCCAGACCCCGTACACCGATAAACTCATCTTT.

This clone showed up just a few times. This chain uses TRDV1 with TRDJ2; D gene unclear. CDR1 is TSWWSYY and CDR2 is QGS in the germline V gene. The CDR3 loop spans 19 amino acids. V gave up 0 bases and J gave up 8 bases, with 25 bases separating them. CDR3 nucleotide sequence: TGTGCTCTTGGGGAACTAGAAGGCCTCCCCCGGGCGCCATGTGCACAACTCTTCTTT. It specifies CALGELEGLPRAPCAQLFF.

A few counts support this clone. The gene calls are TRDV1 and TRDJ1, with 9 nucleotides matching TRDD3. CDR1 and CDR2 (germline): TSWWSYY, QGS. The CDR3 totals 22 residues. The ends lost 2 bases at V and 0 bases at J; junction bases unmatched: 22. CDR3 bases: TGTGCTCTTGGGGAATTAACCCCCTACAGACTGGGGGAACCGTCGTACACCGATAAACTCATCTTT. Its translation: CALGELTPYRLGEPSYTDKLIF.

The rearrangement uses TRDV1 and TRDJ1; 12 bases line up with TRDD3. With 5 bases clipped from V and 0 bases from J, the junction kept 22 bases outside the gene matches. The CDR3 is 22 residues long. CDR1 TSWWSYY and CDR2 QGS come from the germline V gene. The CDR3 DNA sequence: TGTGCTCTTGGGAACCCTCCGGGGCCCCAATCTGGGGGATACGCCAACACCGATAAACTCATCTTT. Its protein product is CALGNPPGPQSGGYANTDKLIF.

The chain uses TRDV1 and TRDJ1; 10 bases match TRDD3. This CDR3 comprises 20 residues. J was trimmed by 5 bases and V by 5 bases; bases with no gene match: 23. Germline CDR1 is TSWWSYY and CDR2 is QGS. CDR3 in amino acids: CALGIHQPWRLGDRSDKLIF. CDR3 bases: TGTGCTCTTGGGATTCATCAACCCTGGCGACTGGGGGATCGATCGGATAAACTCATCTTT.

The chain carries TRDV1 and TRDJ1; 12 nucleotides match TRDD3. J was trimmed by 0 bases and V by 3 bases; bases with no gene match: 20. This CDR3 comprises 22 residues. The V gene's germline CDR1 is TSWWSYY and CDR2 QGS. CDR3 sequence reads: CALGDNVLLGDTKVFYTDKLIF. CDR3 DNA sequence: TGTGCTCTTGGGGATAATGTCCTACTGGGGGATACTAAGGTCTTTTACACCGATAAACTCATCTTT.

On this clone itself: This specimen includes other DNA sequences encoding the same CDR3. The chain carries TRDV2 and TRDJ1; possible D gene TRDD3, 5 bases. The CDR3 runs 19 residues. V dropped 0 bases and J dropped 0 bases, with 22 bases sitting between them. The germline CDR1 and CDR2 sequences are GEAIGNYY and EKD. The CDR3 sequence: CACDTGILNLTGDTDKLIF. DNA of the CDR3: TGTGCCTGTGACACCGGGATCCTTAACTTAACGGGGGACACCGATAAACTCATCTTT.

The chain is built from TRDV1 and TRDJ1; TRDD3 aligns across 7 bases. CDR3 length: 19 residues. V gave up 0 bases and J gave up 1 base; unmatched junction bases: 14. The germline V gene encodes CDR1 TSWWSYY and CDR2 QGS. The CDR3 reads CALGELNGGLVEGTDKLIF. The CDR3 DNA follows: TGTGCTCTTGGGGAACTAAATGGGGGACTTGTGGAGGGCACCGATAAACTCATCTTT.

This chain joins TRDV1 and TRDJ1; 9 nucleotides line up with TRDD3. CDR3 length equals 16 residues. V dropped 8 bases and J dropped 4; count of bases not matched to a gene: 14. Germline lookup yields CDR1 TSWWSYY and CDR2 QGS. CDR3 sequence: CALTNWGTTIFDKLIF. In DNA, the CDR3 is TGTGCTCTTACCAACTGGGGGACAACCATCTTCGATAAACTCATCTTT.

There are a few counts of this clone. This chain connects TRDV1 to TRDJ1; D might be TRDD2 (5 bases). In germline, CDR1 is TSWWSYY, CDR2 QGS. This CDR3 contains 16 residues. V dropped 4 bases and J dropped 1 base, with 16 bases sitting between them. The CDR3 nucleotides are TGTGCTCTTGGGGTTTCCTTCTTCCACCCCACCGATAAACTCATCTTT. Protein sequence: CALGVSFFHPTDKLIF.

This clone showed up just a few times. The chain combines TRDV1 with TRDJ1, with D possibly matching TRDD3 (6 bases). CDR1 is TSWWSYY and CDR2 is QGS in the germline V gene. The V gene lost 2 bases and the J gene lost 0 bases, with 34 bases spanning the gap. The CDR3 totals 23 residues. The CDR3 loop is CALGESNRRKGTRGKCYTDKLIF. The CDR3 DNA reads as TGTGCTCTTGGGGAATCAAATCGCCGCAAAGGTACGAGGGGGAAATGCTACACCGATAAACTCATCTTT.

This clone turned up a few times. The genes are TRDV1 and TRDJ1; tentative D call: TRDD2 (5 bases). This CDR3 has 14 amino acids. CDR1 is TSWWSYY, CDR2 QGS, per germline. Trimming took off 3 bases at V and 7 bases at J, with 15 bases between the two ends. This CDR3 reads CALGDLSSPGKLIF. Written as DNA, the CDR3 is TGTGCTCTTGGGGACTTATCTTCCCCCGGTAAACTCATCTTT.

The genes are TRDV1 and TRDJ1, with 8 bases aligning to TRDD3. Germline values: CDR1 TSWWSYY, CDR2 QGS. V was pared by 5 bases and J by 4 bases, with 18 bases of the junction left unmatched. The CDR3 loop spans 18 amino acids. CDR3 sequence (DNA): TGTGCTCTTGGGCCGCGGGCTACGTTGTGGGGGATGAACGATAAACTCATCTTT. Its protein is CALGPRATLWGMNDKLIF.

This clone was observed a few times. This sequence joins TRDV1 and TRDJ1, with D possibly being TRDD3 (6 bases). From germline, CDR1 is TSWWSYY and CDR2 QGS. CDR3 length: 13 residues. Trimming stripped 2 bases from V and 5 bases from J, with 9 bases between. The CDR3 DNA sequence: TGTGCTCTTGGGGAAGACCTGGGGGATAAACTCATCTTT. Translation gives CALGEDLGDKLIF.

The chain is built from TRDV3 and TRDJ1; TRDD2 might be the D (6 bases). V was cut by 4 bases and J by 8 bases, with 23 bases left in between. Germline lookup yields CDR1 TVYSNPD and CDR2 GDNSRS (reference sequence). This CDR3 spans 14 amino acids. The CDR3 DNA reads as TGTGCCTGGCCTTCCCGCACATGGAGATACAAACTCATCTTT. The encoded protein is CAWPSRTWRYKLIF.

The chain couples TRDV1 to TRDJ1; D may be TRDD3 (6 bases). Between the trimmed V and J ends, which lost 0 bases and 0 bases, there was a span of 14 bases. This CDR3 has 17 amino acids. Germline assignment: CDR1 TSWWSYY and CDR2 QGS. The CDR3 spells CALGELRGGPDTDKLIF. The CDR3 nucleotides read TGTGCTCTTGGGGAACTCAGGGGGGGACCCGACACCGATAAACTCATCTTT.

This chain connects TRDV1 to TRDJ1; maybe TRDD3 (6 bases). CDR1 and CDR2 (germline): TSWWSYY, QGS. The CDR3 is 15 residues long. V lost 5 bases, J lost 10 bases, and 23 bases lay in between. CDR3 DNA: TGTGCTCTTGGGCCCTGGCAGAGGTGGGGGTCCCCACTCATCTTT. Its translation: CALGPWQRWGSPLIF.

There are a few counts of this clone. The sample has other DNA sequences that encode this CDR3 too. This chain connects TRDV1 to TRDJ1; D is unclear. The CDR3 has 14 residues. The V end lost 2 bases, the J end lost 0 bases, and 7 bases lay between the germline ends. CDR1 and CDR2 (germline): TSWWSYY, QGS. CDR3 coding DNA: TGTGCTCTTGGGGAAGGAAGATACACCGATAAACTCATCTTT. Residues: CALGEGRYTDKLIF.

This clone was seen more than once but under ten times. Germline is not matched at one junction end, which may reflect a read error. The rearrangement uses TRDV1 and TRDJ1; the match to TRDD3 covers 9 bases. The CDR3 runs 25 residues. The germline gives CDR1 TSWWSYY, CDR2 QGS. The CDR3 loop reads CALGNLPPLNVGVLGDHLYTDKLIF. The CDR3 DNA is TGTGCCCTTGGGAACCTTCCCCCCCTAAACGTCGGGGTACTGGGGGACCATTTGTACACCGATAAACTCATCTTT.